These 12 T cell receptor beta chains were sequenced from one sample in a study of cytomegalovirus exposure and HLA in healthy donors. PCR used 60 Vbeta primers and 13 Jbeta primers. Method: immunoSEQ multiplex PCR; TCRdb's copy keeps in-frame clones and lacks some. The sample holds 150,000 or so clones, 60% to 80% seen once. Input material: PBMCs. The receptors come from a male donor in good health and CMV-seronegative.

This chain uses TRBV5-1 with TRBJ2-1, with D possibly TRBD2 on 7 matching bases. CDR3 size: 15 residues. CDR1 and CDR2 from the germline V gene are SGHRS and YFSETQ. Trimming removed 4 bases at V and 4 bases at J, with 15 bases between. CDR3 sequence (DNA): TGCGCCAGCAGCGCGGCGGGGGCTCTATACAATGAGCAGTTCTTC. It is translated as CASSAAGALYNEQFF.

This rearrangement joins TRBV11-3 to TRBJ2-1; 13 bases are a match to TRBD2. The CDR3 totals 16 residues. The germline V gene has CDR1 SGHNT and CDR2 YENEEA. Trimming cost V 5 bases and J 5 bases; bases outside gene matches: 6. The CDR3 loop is CASSRRTSGSHNEQFF. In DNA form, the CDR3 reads TGTGCCAGCAGCCGACGGACTAGCGGGAGCCACAATGAGCAGTTCTTC.

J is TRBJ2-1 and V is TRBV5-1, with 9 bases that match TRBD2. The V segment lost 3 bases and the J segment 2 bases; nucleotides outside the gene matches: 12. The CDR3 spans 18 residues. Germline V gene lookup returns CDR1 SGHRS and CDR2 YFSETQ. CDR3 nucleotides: TGCGCCAGCAGCTCCACGGGAATAGCGGGGGTCACCTACAATGAGCAGTTCTTC. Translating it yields CASSSTGIAGVTYNEQFF.

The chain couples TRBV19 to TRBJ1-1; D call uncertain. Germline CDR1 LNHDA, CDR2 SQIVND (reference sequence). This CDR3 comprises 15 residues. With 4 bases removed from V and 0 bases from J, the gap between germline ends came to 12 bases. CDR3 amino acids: CASSSPRRVNTEAFF. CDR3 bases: TGTGCCAGTAGTAGCCCCCGGCGGGTGAACACTGAAGCTTTCTTT.

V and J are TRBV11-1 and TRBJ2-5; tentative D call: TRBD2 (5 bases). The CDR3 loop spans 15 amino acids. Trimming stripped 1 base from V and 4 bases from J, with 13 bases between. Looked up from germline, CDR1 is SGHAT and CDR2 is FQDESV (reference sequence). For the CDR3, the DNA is TGTGCCAGCAGCTTAGGGGGAGCGTTTCGAGAGACCCAGTACTTC. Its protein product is CASSLGGAFRETQYF. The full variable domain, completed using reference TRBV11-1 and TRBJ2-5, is EAEVAQSPRYKITEKSQAVAFWCDPISGHATLYWYRQILGQGPELLVQFQDESVVDDSQLPKDRFSAERLKGVDSTLKIQPAELGDSAMYLCASSLGGAFRETQYFGPGTRLLVL.

The chain's CDR3 is CASSLSNYGYTF. The CDR3, as DNA: TGTGCCAGCAGCTTATCAAACTATGGCTACACCTTC. This chain joins TRBV7-9 and TRBJ1-2; D ambiguous. Germline V gives CDR1 SEHNR, CDR2 FQNEAQ (reference sequence). The CDR3 runs to 12 residues. V was cut by 2 bases and J by 2 bases, with 3 bases left in between. Variable domain in full (rest from reference TRBV7-9 and TRBJ1-2): DTGVSQNPRHKITKRGQNVTFRCDPISEHNRLYWYRQTLGQGPEFLTYFQNEAQLEKSRLLSDRFSAERPKGSFSTLEIQRTEQGDSAMYLCASSLSNYGYTFGSGTRLTVV.

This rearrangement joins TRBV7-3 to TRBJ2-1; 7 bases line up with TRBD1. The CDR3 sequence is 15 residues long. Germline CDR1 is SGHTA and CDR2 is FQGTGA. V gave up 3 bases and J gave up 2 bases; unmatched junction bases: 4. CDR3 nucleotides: TGTGCCAGCAGCTTCGGACAGGCCGCCTACAATGAGCAGTTCTTC. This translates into CASSFGQAAYNEQFF. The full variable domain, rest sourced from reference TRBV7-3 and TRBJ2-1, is GAGVSQTPSNKVTEKGKYVELRCDPISGHTALYWYRQSLGQGPEFLIYFQGTGAADDSGLPNDRFFAVRPEGSVSTLKIQRTERGDSAVYLCASSFGQAAYNEQFFGPGTRLTVL.

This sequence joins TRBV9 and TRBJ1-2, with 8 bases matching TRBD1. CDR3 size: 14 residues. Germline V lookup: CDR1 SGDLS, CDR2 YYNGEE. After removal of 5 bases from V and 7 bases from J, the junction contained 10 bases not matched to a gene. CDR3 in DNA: TGTGCCAGCAGGCCGGACAGGGCCGGATTTGGCTACACCTTC. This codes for CASRPDRAGFGYTF.

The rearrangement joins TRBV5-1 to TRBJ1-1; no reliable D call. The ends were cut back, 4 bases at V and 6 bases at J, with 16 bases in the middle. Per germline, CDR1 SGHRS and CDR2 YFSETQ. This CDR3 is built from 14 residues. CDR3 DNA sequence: TGCGCCAGCAGCCCCGGACTCCACCAGTCTGAAGCTTTCTTT. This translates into CASSPGLHQSEAFF. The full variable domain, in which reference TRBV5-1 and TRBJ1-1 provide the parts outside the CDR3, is KAGVTQTPRYLIKTRGQQVTLSCSPISGHRSVSWYQQTPGQGLQFLFEYFSETQRNKGNFPGRFSGRQFSNSRSEMNVSTLELGDSALYLCASSPGLHQSEAFFGQGTRLTVV.

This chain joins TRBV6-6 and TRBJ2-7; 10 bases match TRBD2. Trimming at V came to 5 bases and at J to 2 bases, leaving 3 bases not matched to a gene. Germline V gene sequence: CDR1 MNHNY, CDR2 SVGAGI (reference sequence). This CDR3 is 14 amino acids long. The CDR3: CASSRTSGTYEQYF. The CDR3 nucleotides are TGTGCCAGCAGTAGGACTAGCGGTACCTACGAGCAGTACTTC.

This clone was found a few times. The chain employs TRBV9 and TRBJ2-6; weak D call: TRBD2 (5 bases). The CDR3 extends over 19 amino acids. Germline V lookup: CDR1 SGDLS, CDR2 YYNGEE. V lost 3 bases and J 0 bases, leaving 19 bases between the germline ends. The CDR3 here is CASSEGGRGMNSGANVLTF. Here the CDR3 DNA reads TGTGCCAGCAGCGAGGGCGGACGAGGGATGAACTCTGGGGCCAACGTCCTGACTTTC.

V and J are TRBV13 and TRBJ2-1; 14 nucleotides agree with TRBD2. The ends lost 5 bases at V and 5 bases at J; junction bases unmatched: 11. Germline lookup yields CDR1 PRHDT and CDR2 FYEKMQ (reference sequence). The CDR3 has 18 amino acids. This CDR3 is CASSRIIEGLAGDNEQFF. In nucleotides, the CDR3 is TGTGCCAGCAGCCGTATTATTGAGGGACTAGCGGGAGACAATGAGCAGTTCTTC. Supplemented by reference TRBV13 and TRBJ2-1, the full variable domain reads AAGVIQSPRHLIKEKRETATLKCYPIPRHDTVYWYQQGPGQDPQFLISFYEKMQSDKGSIPDRFSAQQFSDYHSELNMSSLELGDSALYFCASSRIIEGLAGDNEQFFGPGTRLTVL.